This T cell receptor (beta chain) was sequenced during a study of T cells in Graves' hyperthyroidism and ophthalmopathy. Study outcomes and limitations: Most thyroid clonotypes expanded above 0.001 appeared in blood too.

Patients aged 18 to 65 had newly diagnosed hyperthyroidism of under 2 months' duration. Patients were excluded because of uncontrolled infection, other autoimmune disease, pregnancy or lactation. Diagnostic decisions used clinical symptoms, serum thyroxine and TRAb, thyroid ultrasound and orbital computed tomography. The CDR3 is made up of 12 amino acids. Germline CDR1 reads DFQATT; CDR2 reads SNEGSKA (reference sequence). The germline V and J ends were trimmed by 4 bases and 3 bases, with 9 bases remaining between them. Note on this clonotype: Its antigen is unidentified.

Template material for amplifying TCR beta CDR3 regions consisted of RNA transcripts. With the HTBI primer set, the TCR CDR3 went through a first round of RT-PCR. TCRdb reanalysed the multiplex PCR reads using MiXCR and keeps one entry per CDR3 protein. The sample holds roughly 840,000 distinct CDR3 sequences; roughly 40% are singletons and the top ten take approximately 8.7%. V usage is TRBV20-1 and J usage is TRBJ1-1, with no clear D. The sequenced material came from blood. The TCR originated in a man between 18 and 35 years old with Graves' hyperthyroidism. CDR3 nucleotides: TGCAGTGCTACGCCGGGTGACACTGAAGCTTTCTTT. It encodes CSATPGDTEAFF.